Below are 29 T cell receptor beta chains sequenced from a single sample in a study of T cell responses to AZD1222 COVID-19 vaccine (dated by TCRdb to about 2021). Library preparation used the immunoSEQ multiplex PCR assay. The clones in this table, taken by TCRdb from immuneACCESS, are in-frame only. Not every clone is retained; where verified, under half of the shortfall comes from an unresolved V gene, and the cause of the rest is unknown. The sample table holds 110,000 or so clones, of which 70% to 90% were seen once. Approximately 18% of the sample is held by the ten biggest clonotypes. The time point label for this specimen denotes: about 28 days (+/-7) after the second vaccine dose. The sequencing here drew on peripheral blood, taken 28 days after the second AZD1222 dose. All receptors derive from an adult who received the AZD1222 COVID-19 vaccine.

The chain joins TRBV7-9 to TRBJ2-2, with D perhaps given as TRBD1 or TRBD2 (5 bases each). V was clipped by 6 bases and J by 6 bases, with 14 bases between them. Germline V gene lookup returns CDR1 SEHNR and CDR2 FQNEAQ (reference sequence). This CDR3 contains 14 residues. The DNA for the CDR3 is TGTGCCAGCAGGGGGACCCGTTCTTCCGGGGAGCTGTTTTTT. Translation: CASRGTRSSGELFF.

The V and J genes are TRBV19 and TRBJ1-5, with 7 nucleotides matching TRBD1. The CDR3 is made up of 14 amino acids. Germline values: CDR1 LNHDA, CDR2 SQIVND (reference sequence). The junction had 5 bases not matched to a gene; V was cut back by 5 bases and J by 4 bases. CDR3 DNA: TGTGCCAGTAGTTCCGGGACAGATAATCAGCCCCAGCATTTT. This encodes CASSSGTDNQPQHF.

The chain couples TRBV24-1 to TRBJ1-2; D might be TRBD1 (5 bases). Trimming took off 3 bases at V and 3 bases at J, with 19 bases between the two ends. The CDR3 is 17 residues long. Germline assignment: CDR1 KGHDR and CDR2 SFDVKD. Here the CDR3 reads CATSDGSAPGGYYGYTF. DNA of the CDR3: TGTGCCACCAGTGATGGTTCGGCCCCCGGGGGGTACTATGGCTACACCTTC.

By frequency in the sample, this clone is medium-sized. J is TRBJ1-2 and V is TRBV15; TRBD1 might be the D (5 bases). This CDR3 has 13 amino acids. Between the trimmed V and J ends, which lost 5 bases and 8 bases, there was a span of 15 bases. CDR1 LNHNV and CDR2 YYDKDF come from the germline V gene (reference sequence). The CDR3 protein is CATSRTRVSGYTF. As DNA, the CDR3 is TGTGCCACCAGCCGGACCAGGGTCAGCGGCTACACCTTC.

DNA for the CDR3: TGTGCCAGCAGCTTACAGGGGAGGTATGGCTACACCTTC. Its translation is CASSLQGRYGYTF. This sequence joins TRBV11-2 and TRBJ1-2; the D gene is possibly TRBD1 (6 bases). Trimming left V 2 bases short and J 5 bases short, with 9 bases between. The length of the CDR3 is 13 residues. The V gene's germline CDR1 is SGHAT and CDR2 FQNNGV.

V gene TRBV5-1 combines with J gene TRBJ1-2; TRBD1 agrees at 7 bases. The CDR3 sequence is 15 residues long. V lost 4 bases to trimming and J lost 3 bases; unmatched junction nucleotides: 9. Germline V gives CDR1 SGHRS, CDR2 YFSETQ. This CDR3 is CASSPQTGRDYGYTF. The DNA of the CDR3 is TGCGCCAGCAGCCCCCAGACAGGGAGGGACTATGGCTACACCTTC.

The rearrangement joins TRBV7-8 to TRBJ2-5; no definite D call. This CDR3 spans 14 amino acids. The V gene lost 2 bases and the J gene lost 2 bases, with 9 bases spanning the gap. Germline-derived CDR1 and CDR2 are SGHVS and FQNEAQ. The CDR3 nucleotides read TGTGCCAGCAGCTTACGTGGGATTCAAGAGACCCAGTACTTC. This codes for CASSLRGIQETQYF.

This clone was recorded a few times. This rearrangement joins TRBV27 to TRBJ2-2; TRBD2 aligns across 7 bases. Germline CDR1 MNHEY, CDR2 SMNVEV (reference sequence). V was clipped by 0 bases and J by 1 base; unmatched bases: 2. This CDR3 is 16 amino acids long. The CDR3 DNA is TGTGCCAGCAGTTTATCGGTAGCGGGGAACACCGGGGAGCTGTTTTTT. Translation: CASSLSVAGNTGELFF.

V gene TRBV2 combines with J gene TRBJ1-5; 7 bases are shared with TRBD1. This CDR3 has 14 amino acids. Trimming cost V 5 bases and J 5 bases; bases outside gene matches: 6. Germline loops: CDR1 SNHLY, CDR2 FYNNEI. CDR3: CASSQGTADQPQHF. CDR3 bases: TGTGCCAGCAGTCAGGGGACAGCCGATCAGCCCCAGCATTTT.

The chain recombines TRBV11-2 with TRBJ1-4; 8 nucleotides agree with TRBD1. CDR1 is SGHAT and CDR2 is FQNNGV in the germline V gene. This CDR3 is built from 19 residues. Trimming at V came to 2 bases and at J to 5 bases, leaving 16 bases not matched to a gene. CDR3 in DNA: TGTGCCAGCAGCTTACCCACAGCTCCAGGGGGCCCTTTGAATGAAAAACTGTTTTTT. This translates into CASSLPTAPGGPLNEKLFF.

The V and J genes are TRBV19 and TRBJ1-5; D not resolved. The germline CDR1 and CDR2 sequences are LNHDA and SQIVND (reference sequence). Trimming left V 5 bases short and J 3 bases short, with 17 bases between. CDR3 length: 16 residues. CDR3: CASSPRSGYSNQPQHF. In DNA form, the CDR3 reads TGTGCCAGTAGTCCACGATCTGGGTATTCCAATCAGCCCCAGCATTTT.

The chain uses TRBV18 and TRBJ1-2, with D tentatively TRBD1 (5 bases). V was clipped by 1 base and J by 8 bases, with 11 bases between them. CDR1 is KGHSH, CDR2 LQKENI, per germline. The CDR3 length is 13 residues. In nucleotides, the CDR3 is TGTGCCAGCTCACCACGGGCGGGGGTCGGCTACACCTTC. It yields the protein CASSPRAGVGYTF. The full variable domain, in which reference TRBV18 and TRBJ1-2 provide the parts outside the CDR3, is NAGVMQNPRHLVRRRGQEARLRCSPMKGHSHVYWYRQLPEEGLKFMVYLQKENIIDESGMPKERFSAEFPKEGPSILRIQQVVRGDSAAYFCASSPRAGVGYTFGSGTRLTVV.

The chain uses TRBV5-4 and TRBJ2-1, with no clear D. Trimming shortened V by 6 bases and J by 7 bases, and 23 bases separated the two germline ends. Germline values: CDR1 SGHNT, CDR2 YYREEE (reference sequence). This CDR3 contains 16 residues. The CDR3 DNA sequence: TGTGCCAGCAATACCATTATGGGGTTAGAGGAGAATGAGCAGTTCTTC. Its translation is CASNTIMGLEENEQFF.

Only a few counts were recorded for this clone. The chain combines TRBV18 with TRBJ2-1; TRBD1 might be the D (6 bases). The CDR3 loop spans 17 amino acids. V was clipped by 0 bases and J by 0 bases, with 12 bases between them. Germline V gene sequence: CDR1 KGHSH, CDR2 LQKENI. The CDR3 DNA is TGTGCCAGCTCACCACCATGGACAGCAAGCTCCTACAATGAGCAGTTCTTC. Amino acid sequence: CASSPPWTASSYNEQFF.

The chain recombines TRBV4-3 with TRBJ2-1; D remains ambiguous. The CDR3 has 13 amino acids. The germline V gene encodes CDR1 LGHNA and CDR2 YSLEER. V lost 0 bases and J lost 4, with 4 bases in between. Written as DNA, the CDR3 is TGCGCCAGCAGCCAAGAGGCGTACAATGAGCAGTTCTTC. It yields the protein CASSQEAYNEQFF.

The rearrangement joins TRBV7-9 to TRBJ1-2; D not resolved. The length of the CDR3 is 16 residues. CDR1 and CDR2 (germline): SEHNR, FQNEAQ (reference sequence). Trimming took off 5 bases at V and 3 bases at J, with 19 bases between the two ends. CDR3 nucleotides: TGTGCCAGCAGCACCGAGATAGGGCCATCCGACTATGGCTACACCTTC. As protein: CASSTEIGPSDYGYTF.

The J gene is TRBJ1-4, the V gene TRBV5-5; D ambiguous. CDR3 length equals 14 residues. Trimming shortened V by 1 base and J by 3 bases, and 7 bases separated the two germline ends. CDR1 is SGHKS and CDR2 is YYEKEE in the germline V gene (reference sequence). The CDR3 DNA follows: TGTGCCAGCAGCTTGTGGGGTTCTAATGAAAAACTGTTTTTT. Protein: CASSLWGSNEKLFF. Variable domain in full (rest from reference TRBV5-5 and TRBJ1-4): DAGVTQSPTHLIKTRGQQVTLRCSPISGHKSVSWYQQVLGQGPQFIFQYYEKEERGRGNFPDRFSARQFPNYSSELNVNALLLGDSALYLCASSLWGSNEKLFFGSGTQLSVL.

The chain employs TRBV19 and TRBJ1-1, with D maybe TRBD1 (5 bases). CDR1 is LNHDA, CDR2 SQIVND, per germline (reference sequence). The CDR3 spans 14 residues. Trimming took 6 bases from V and 6 from J, leaving 17 bases between them. The DNA of the CDR3 is TGTGCCAGTAGCCCCTGGGGGGTAAGGTCTGAAGCTTTCTTT. As protein: CASSPWGVRSEAFF.

V gene TRBV4-1 combines with J gene TRBJ2-7; D ambiguous. Germline CDR1 reads MGHRA; CDR2 reads YSYEKL. This CDR3 is built from 15 residues. Trimming removed 0 bases at V and 1 base at J, with 10 bases between. The CDR3 region is CASSQDEAGSYEQYF. The CDR3 DNA is TGCGCCAGCAGCCAAGATGAGGCCGGATCCTACGAGCAGTACTTC.

This clone was observed many times. The chain carries TRBV29-1 and TRBJ1-1, with D uncertain. CDR1 and CDR2 from the germline V gene are SQVTM and ANQGSEA. The CDR3 has 13 residues. The V end was cut by 4 bases, the J end by 1 base, with 10 bases between. This chain's CDR3 is CSVAVGTNTEAFF. For the CDR3, the DNA is TGCAGCGTTGCTGTGGGAACGAACACTGAAGCTTTCTTT.

This rearrangement joins TRBV18 to TRBJ2-7; 7 bases align to TRBD2. The V and J ends lost 1 base and 2 bases, in that order; junction bases with no gene match: 5. This CDR3 has 15 residues. From germline, CDR1 is KGHSH and CDR2 LQKENI. In DNA form, the CDR3 reads TGTGCCAGCTCACCACAGGGACTAAAGACCTACGAGCAGTACTTC. Protein: CASSPQGLKTYEQYF.

The CDR3 region is CASSFRREKAFF. The DNA of the CDR3 is TGTGCCAGCAGTTTCCGGCGTGAGAAAGCTTTCTTT. The chain employs TRBV28 and TRBJ1-1; D uncertain. The V gene lost 3 bases and the J gene lost 9 bases, with 11 bases spanning the gap. The CDR3 contains 12 residues. In germline, CDR1 is MDHEN, CDR2 SYDVKM.

The V and J genes are TRBV11-2 and TRBJ2-1; D is perhaps TRBD2 (5 bases). The CDR3 runs to 17 residues. The germline gives CDR1 SGHAT, CDR2 FQNNGV. V was trimmed by 0 bases and J by 5 bases, leaving 17 bases between them. DNA of the CDR3: TGTGCCAGCAGCTTAGATCAGGAGGCCAACCCCAACAATGAGCAGTTCTTC. This codes for CASSLDQEANPNNEQFF.

A single count supports this clone. V gene TRBV27 combines with J gene TRBJ1-1; 9 bases fit TRBD1. V trimming: 6 bases; J trimming: 3 bases; junction bases outside the gene matches: 8. The CDR3 sequence is 15 residues long. CDR1 and CDR2 from the germline V gene are MNHEY and SMNVEV (reference sequence). The CDR3 DNA follows: TGTGCCAGCAGGATTGACAGGGGGAGGGACACTGAAGCTTTCTTT. Protein sequence: CASRIDRGRDTEAFF.

V and J are TRBV3-1 (or the pseudogene TRBV3-2) and TRBJ2-7, with no clear D. V lost 0 bases and J 6 bases, leaving 12 bases between the germline ends. This CDR3 has 14 amino acids. The germline V gene has CDR1 LGHDT and CDR2 YNNKEL (reference sequence). The CDR3 loop reads CASSQDLVRREQYF. For the CDR3, the DNA is TGTGCCAGCAGCCAAGATCTAGTCCGGCGCGAGCAGTACTTC.

This clone has more than one count but fewer than ten. The rearrangement links TRBV6-1 to TRBJ1-6; a weak D match, TRBD1 (6 bases). Germline V gives CDR1 MNHNS, CDR2 SASEGT. CDR3 length equals 14 residues. V gave up 2 bases and J gave up 8 bases, with 10 bases separating them. CDR3 in DNA: TGTGCCAGCAGTGAACAGGGGAGGGATTCACCCCTCCACTTT. The encoded protein is CASSEQGRDSPLHF.

V gene TRBV19 combines with J gene TRBJ1-2; the D is unclear. The CDR3 extends over 12 amino acids. The V end lost 4 bases, the J end lost 4 bases, and 7 bases lay between the germline ends. Germline V gives CDR1 LNHDA, CDR2 SQIVND (reference sequence). The CDR3 DNA reads as TGTGCCAGTAGTACCCTTGGCTATGGCTACACCTTC. It codes for CASSTLGYGYTF. Using reference TRBV19 and TRBJ1-2 for the parts outside the CDR3, the full variable domain is DGGITQSPKYLFRKEGQNVTLSCEQNLNHDAMYWYRQDPGQGLRLIYYSQIVNDFQKGDIAEGYSVSREKKESFPLTVTSAQKNPTAFYLCASSTLGYGYTFGSGTRLTVV.

The gene calls are TRBV4-3 and TRBJ1-1; D perhaps matches TRBD1 (6 bases). Germline V lookup: CDR1 LGHNA, CDR2 YSLEER. V was cut by 3 bases and J by 1 base, with 15 bases left in between. The CDR3 totals 16 residues. CDR3 DNA: TGCGCCAGCAGCCACGAGATCAGGGGAAAGAACACTGAAGCTTTCTTT. Translated, it gives CASSHEIRGKNTEAFF.

V gene TRBV29-1 combines with J gene TRBJ1-1, with no clear D. The V end lost 1 base, the J end lost 10 bases, and 13 bases lay between the germline ends. This CDR3 contains 12 residues. Per germline, CDR1 SQVTM and CDR2 ANQGSEA. The chain's CDR3 is CSVEGQPSRAFF. In nucleotides, the CDR3 is TGCAGCGTTGAAGGGCAACCGAGTAGAGCTTTCTTT.